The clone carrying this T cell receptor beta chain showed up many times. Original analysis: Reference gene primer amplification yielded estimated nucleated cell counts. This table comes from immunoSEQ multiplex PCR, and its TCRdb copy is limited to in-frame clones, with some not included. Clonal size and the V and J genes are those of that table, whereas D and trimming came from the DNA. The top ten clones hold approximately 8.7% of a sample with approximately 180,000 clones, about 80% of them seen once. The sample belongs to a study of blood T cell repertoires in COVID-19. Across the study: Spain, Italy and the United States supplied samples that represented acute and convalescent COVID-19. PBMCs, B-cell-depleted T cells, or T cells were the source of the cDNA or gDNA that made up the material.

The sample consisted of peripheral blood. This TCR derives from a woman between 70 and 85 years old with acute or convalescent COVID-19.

CDR3: CASSTGQGFQPQHF. CDR3 nucleotides: TGTGCCAGTAGTACGGGACAGGGCTTTCAGCCCCAGCATTTT. The chain joins TRBV19 to TRBJ1-5, with 9 bases fitting TRBD1. With 4 bases clipped from V and 6 bases from J, the junction kept 4 bases outside the gene matches. CDR1 is LNHDA, CDR2 SQIVND, per germline (reference sequence). The CDR3 sequence is 14 residues long.